These 12 T cell receptor beta chains originate from one sample sequenced in a study of OX40 agonist ivuxolimab in advanced cancers. Clones were read by immunoSEQ multiplex PCR, and TCRdb kept only the in-frame ones, dropping some. This sample has 25,000 to 30,000 clones; roughly 79% occur once, and the top ten carry around 10%. The material was CD4+ or CD8+ T cells sorted from blood, obtained in a trial of the OX40 agonist ivuxolimab. The receptors come from an adult with an advanced solid tumor such as melanoma, head and neck, liver or kidney cancer.

The rearrangement joins TRBV7-9 to TRBJ2-2; 9 bases fit TRBD1. CDR1 and CDR2 from the germline V gene are SEHNR and FQNEAQ (reference sequence). Trimming took 4 bases from V and 1 from J; bases not matched to a gene: 1. The CDR3 contains 15 residues. CDR3 protein: CASSSGQGNTGELFF. CDR3 sequence (DNA): TGTGCCAGCAGCTCGGGACAGGGGAACACCGGGGAGCTGTTTTTT.

The rearrangement uses TRBV19 and TRBJ1-2; no clear D. Per the germline V gene, CDR1 is LNHDA and CDR2 is SQIVND (reference sequence). V was clipped by 4 bases and J by 5 bases, with 11 bases between them. CDR3 length: 13 amino acids. As DNA, the CDR3 is TGTGCCAGTAGTAAGGGAGAACTTTATGGCTACACCTTC. Encoded protein: CASSKGELYGYTF.

This chain uses TRBV29-1 with TRBJ2-7; D perhaps matches TRBD1 (6 bases). The CDR3 is made up of 13 amino acids. Germline lookup yields CDR1 SQVTM and CDR2 ANQGSEA. V lost 3 bases to trimming and J lost 0 bases, with 9 bases between them. The CDR3 bases are TGCAGCGTTGAGGACAGTCACTCCTACGAGCAGTACTTC. Translating it yields CSVEDSHSYEQYF.

This clone is labeled medium-sized. This chain links TRBV5-4 with TRBJ2-7; no definite D call. Trimming cost V 0 bases and J 0 bases, with 13 bases left between them. Germline lookup yields CDR1 SGHNT and CDR2 YYREEE (reference sequence). The length of the CDR3 is 16 residues. Here the CDR3 reads CASSLAGPVSSYEQYF. In nucleotides, the CDR3 is TGTGCCAGCAGCTTGGCCGGGCCAGTGAGCTCCTACGAGCAGTACTTC.

The gene calls are TRBV6-6 and TRBJ1-2; no clear D gene. The CDR3 runs to 13 residues. Germline CDR1 is MNHNY and CDR2 is SVGAGI (reference sequence). The V gene lost 0 bases and the J gene lost 7 bases, with 9 bases spanning the gap. This CDR3 reads CASSYSQLGGYTF. The CDR3 region has the DNA TGTGCCAGCAGTTACTCCCAGCTTGGTGGCTACACCTTC.

The chain employs TRBV6-5 and TRBJ1-5; 8 bases align to TRBD1. The V segment lost 5 bases and the J segment 5 bases; nucleotides outside the gene matches: 8. The germline V gene has CDR1 MNHEY and CDR2 SVGAGI. This CDR3 comprises 15 residues. The chain's CDR3 is CASSKRTGRDQPQHF. DNA of the CDR3: TGTGCCAGCAGTAAACGGACAGGGAGGGATCAGCCCCAGCATTTT.

This clone has just one count. This CDR3 reads CASMVTGQETQYF. In DNA, the CDR3 is TGCGCCAGCATGGTGACAGGGCAAGAGACCCAGTACTTC. The rearrangement uses TRBV10-2 and TRBJ2-5, with 7 positions matching TRBD1. J gave up 2 bases and V 7 bases, and 4 bases lay outside the gene matches. The length of the CDR3 is 13 residues. From germline, CDR1 is WSHSY and CDR2 SAAADI.

The chain has TRBV9 and TRBJ1-5; no firm D call. V was pared by 3 bases and J by 1 base, with 8 bases between. CDR1 is SGDLS and CDR2 is YYNGEE in the germline V gene. This CDR3 is built from 14 residues. CDR3 sequence: CASSEGLSNQPQHF. CDR3 sequence (DNA): TGTGCCAGCAGCGAGGGTCTGAGCAATCAGCCCCAGCATTTT.

The chain links TRBV6-1 to TRBJ2-7; TRBD1 agrees at 9 bases. CDR3 length equals 14 residues. Losses at the gene ends were 3 bases for V and 5 bases for J; bases not matched to a gene: 5. CDR1 MNHNS and CDR2 SASEGT come from the germline V gene. This CDR3 is CASSEWTGVDEQYF. The CDR3 DNA reads TGTGCCAGCAGTGAGTGGACAGGGGTTGACGAGCAGTACTTC.

The chain carries TRBV4-3 and TRBJ2-7; TRBD1 or TRBD2 may be the D gene (6 bases each). Looked up from germline, CDR1 is LGHNA and CDR2 is YSLEER. There are 15 residues in the CDR3. Trimming removed 2 bases at V and 0 bases at J, with 11 bases between. CDR3 bases: TGCGCCAGCAGCCAAATAGCGGACAGCTCCTACGAGCAGTACTTC. It is translated as CASSQIADSSYEQYF.

The chain combines TRBV5-8 with TRBJ2-7; D is perhaps TRBD2 (5 bases). CDR1 is SGHTS and CDR2 is YDEGEE in the germline V gene. The CDR3 length is 15 residues. V was cut by 4 bases and J by 0 bases, with 14 bases left in between. The CDR3 loop is CASSTTKGASYEQYF. In nucleotides, the CDR3 is TGTGCCAGCAGCACCACGAAGGGAGCCTCCTACGAGCAGTACTTC. The whole variable domain, remainder taken from reference TRBV5-8 and TRBJ2-7, is EAGVTQSPTHLIKTRGQQATLRCSPISGHTSVYWYQQALGLGLQFLLWYDEGEERNRGNFPPRFSGRQFPNYSSELNVNALELEDSALYLCASSTTKGASYEQYFGPGTRLTVT.

The chain has TRBV5-4 and TRBJ2-3, with 9 positions matching TRBD2. This CDR3 contains 14 residues. The germline V gene encodes CDR1 SGHNT and CDR2 YYREEE (reference sequence). After removal of 2 bases from V and 4 bases from J, the junction contained 2 bases not matched to a gene. The CDR3 DNA reads as TGTGCCAGCAGCTTTGGCGGGGGGGCAGATACGCAGTATTTT. Amino acid sequence: CASSFGGGADTQYF.